The present TCR beta chain was sequenced within a study of T cell responses to AZD1222 COVID-19 vaccine. The CDR3 is 15 residues long. V was pared by 5 bases and J by 5 bases, with 11 bases of the junction left unmatched. The germline V gene encodes CDR1 SGHTS and CDR2 YDEGEE. Assay used: immunoSEQ multiplex PCR; TCRdb lists only in-frame clones, some missing. The sample consists of over 45,000 clones, approximately 89% of them appearing once. The V call is TRBV5-8, the J call TRBJ2-5; 8 bases map to TRBD2. Sequenced material: peripheral blood, taken 28 days after the second AZD1222 dose. The receptor's source is an adult who received the AZD1222 COVID-19 vaccine. The CDR3 nucleotides are TGTGCCAGCAGACCTGGACTAGCCGTAATGGAGACCCAGTACTTC. Residues: CASRPGLAVMETQYF. The variable domain in full, completed from reference TRBV5-8 and TRBJ2-5, reads EAGVTQSPTHLIKTRGQQATLRCSPISGHTSVYWYQQALGLGLQFLLWYDEGEERNRGNFPPRFSGRQFPNYSSELNVNALELEDSALYLCASRPGLAVMETQYFGPGTRLLVL.